One sample yielded the 18 T cell receptor beta chains listed below, sequenced in a study of shared clonotypes between healthy human individuals. Produced via immunoSEQ multiplex PCR; TCRdb's table is partial and in-frame only. Of about 1 million clones in the sample, 75% were seen once. Sequences were obtained from memory CD4+ T cells sorted from blood. Subset noted: CD45RA-negative fraction. These receptors all stem from a man younger than 30 in good health.

V gene TRBV28 combines with J gene TRBJ2-7, with 8 positions matching TRBD1. The CDR3 length is 13 residues. V lost 6 bases and J lost 4; bases outside the gene matches: 5. From germline, CDR1 is MDHEN and CDR2 SYDVKM. CDR3 DNA: TGTGCCAGCAGGGCAGGGGGCCAGTACGAGCAGTACTTC. It yields the protein CASRAGGQYEQYF.

V gene TRBV2 combines with J gene TRBJ2-1; the D is unclear. The CDR3 is 11 residues long. The ends were cut back, 4 bases at V and 5 bases at J, with 3 bases in the middle. Germline V gives CDR1 SNHLY, CDR2 FYNNEI. CDR3 DNA sequence: TGTGCCAGCAGTGTCGACAATGAGCAGTTCTTC. Encoded protein: CASSVDNEQFF.

As concerns this clone: The same CDR3 arises from other DNA sequences in this sample as well. V usage is TRBV6-5 and J usage is TRBJ1-2; D not resolved. This CDR3 is built from 11 residues. Trimming removed 4 bases from V and 5 bases from J, with 5 bases in between. Germline assignment: CDR1 MNHEY and CDR2 SVGAGI. CDR3 region: CASSSSYGYTF. CDR3 bases: TGTGCCAGCAGTTCTTCATATGGCTACACCTTC.

The rearrangement uses TRBV10-3 and TRBJ1-1, with a weak D call TRBD1 (6 bases). Germline V gene sequence: CDR1 ENHRY, CDR2 SYGVKD. The CDR3 covers 14 residues. The V end lost 3 bases, the J end lost 3 bases, and 11 bases lay between the germline ends. CDR3 protein: CAISDGGAHTEAFF. The CDR3 nucleotides are TGTGCCATCAGTGACGGGGGGGCACACACTGAAGCTTTCTTT.

In its sample, this clone was seen once. V gene TRBV10-2 combines with J gene TRBJ1-1; 10 bases fit TRBD1. CDR1 and CDR2 from the germline V gene are WSHSY and SAAADI. With 6 bases clipped from V and 6 bases from J, the junction kept 10 bases outside the gene matches. There are 15 residues in the CDR3. CDR3 region: CASSGTGAPEAEAFF. The DNA for the CDR3 is TGCGCCAGCAGCGGGACAGGGGCCCCCGAAGCTGAAGCTTTCTTT.

The table lists this clone with a count of one. This chain connects TRBV4-1 to TRBJ2-5; 8 bases are shared with TRBD1. J gave up 7 bases and V 3 bases, and 10 bases lay outside the gene matches. The CDR3 extends over 15 amino acids. In germline, CDR1 is MGHRA, CDR2 YSYEKL. CDR3 residues: CASSQGQEVRGTQYF. The CDR3 nucleotides read TGCGCCAGCAGCCAGGGACAGGAGGTCCGTGGGACCCAGTACTTC.

A few counts support this clone. The chain combines TRBV6-5 with TRBJ1-1; no definite D call. CDR3 size: 13 residues. The V gene's germline CDR1 is MNHEY and CDR2 SVGAGI. The V gene lost 0 bases and the J gene lost 5 bases, with 7 bases spanning the gap. The CDR3 region is CASSYSGFTEAFF. CDR3 nucleotides: TGTGCCAGCAGTTACTCTGGGTTTACTGAAGCTTTCTTT.

The rearrangement joins TRBV7-2 to TRBJ2-3, with D perhaps matching TRBD1 (6 bases). This CDR3 contains 14 residues. CDR1 and CDR2 (germline): SGHTA, FQGNSA. The V and J ends lost 5 bases and 1 base respectively, with 10 bases between them. In DNA form, the CDR3 reads TGTGCCAGCAGCCCACAGGGCCGCACAGATACGCAGTATTTT. The encoded protein is CASSPQGRTDTQYF.

DNA for the CDR3: TGTGCCAGCAGCTTAGATCAGGGATCCGGGGAGCTGTTTTTT. Protein product: CASSLDQGSGELFF. The chain has TRBV11-3 and TRBJ2-2; D might be TRBD1 (5 bases). Trimming removed 0 bases at V and 6 bases at J, with 8 bases between. Per the germline V gene, CDR1 is SGHNT and CDR2 is YENEEA. CDR3 length: 14 amino acids.

Of note for this clone: At one of its ends the junction is not consistent with the germline gene, which may arise from a read error. J is TRBJ2-1 and V is TRBV6-1, with D tentatively TRBD2 (6 bases). Per germline, CDR1 MNHNS and CDR2 SASEGT. The CDR3 extends over 13 amino acids. DNA for the CDR3: TGTGCCAGCGGGCGGGGCTCCAACAATGAGCAGTTCTTC. Amino acids: CASGRGSNNEQFF.

The DNA for the CDR3 is TGTGCCAGCAGTTCTCGTGCGGGGGGCCCCTACAATGAGCAGTTCTTC. Its protein product is CASSSRAGGPYNEQFF. The chain has TRBV2 and TRBJ2-1; 8 bases align to TRBD2. In germline, CDR1 is SNHLY, CDR2 FYNNEI. Unmatched junction bases numbered 8, after V lost 5 bases and J lost 2 bases. The CDR3 length is 16 residues.

The V call is TRBV28, the J call TRBJ1-5; a weak D match, TRBD1 (5 bases). Germline-derived CDR1 and CDR2 are MDHEN and SYDVKM. This CDR3 is 16 amino acids long. Trimming cost V 4 bases and J 0 bases, with 13 bases left between them. DNA for the CDR3: TGTGCCAGCAGTTCCGGTTCGGGGGGTAGCAATCAGCCCCAGCATTTT. Translated, it gives CASSSGSGGSNQPQHF.

Concerning this clone: Other nucleotide sequences in the sample specify the same CDR3. This rearrangement joins TRBV29-1 to TRBJ2-3; 7 bases are shared with TRBD2. The germline CDR1 and CDR2 sequences are SQVTM and ANQGSEA. The CDR3 runs 12 residues. V lost 3 bases and J lost 7; bases outside the gene matches: 4. DNA of the CDR3: TGCAGCGTTGAGGTGGGAGGGAATACGCAGTATTTT. As protein: CSVEVGGNTQYF.

V and J are TRBV5-1 and TRBJ2-5; D is possibly TRBD2 (6 bases). V lost 5 bases, J lost 4 bases, and 12 bases lay in between. CDR1 and CDR2 (germline): SGHRS, YFSETQ. There are 13 residues in the CDR3. The CDR3 loop is CASRESGPETQYF. CDR3 nucleotides: TGCGCCAGCAGGGAGAGCGGGCCAGAGACCCAGTACTTC.

The rearrangement joins TRBV9 to TRBJ2-7; D may be TRBD2 (5 bases). The germline V gene has CDR1 SGDLS and CDR2 YYNGEE. This CDR3 is 15 amino acids long. V lost 0 bases to trimming and J lost 2 bases, with 12 bases between them. Written as DNA, the CDR3 is TGTGCCAGCAGCGTAGGGGCGGGTTATGCCTACGAGCAGTACTTC. As protein: CASSVGAGYAYEQYF.

The genes are TRBV28 and TRBJ1-5; D unclear. The CDR3 is made up of 11 amino acids. V lost 4 bases and J 9 bases, leaving 7 bases between the germline ends. The germline V gene has CDR1 MDHEN and CDR2 SYDVKM. The CDR3 nucleotides are TGTGCCAGCAGTTCCACAAGGCCCCAGCATTTT. Amino acids: CASSSTRPQHF.

The chain is built from TRBV10-3 and TRBJ2-2; 10 bases align to TRBD2. The V gene end was trimmed by 2 bases and the J gene end by 4 bases; junction bases not matched to a gene: 4. CDR3 length: 16 residues. Germline CDR1 reads ENHRY; CDR2 reads SYGVKD. CDR3 sequence (DNA): TGTGCCATCAGTGAGCCCGGACTAGCGGCCACCGGGGAGCTGTTTTTT. Its translation: CAISEPGLAATGELFF.

This clone was seen only once. This chain links TRBV7-9 with TRBJ2-3; 13 bases match TRBD2. After removal of 7 bases from V and 4 bases from J, the junction contained 8 bases not matched to a gene. From germline, CDR1 is SEHNR and CDR2 FQNEAQ (reference sequence). The length of the CDR3 is 16 residues. CDR3 nucleotide sequence: TGTGCCAGCACCCCAAAAGGGACTAGCGGGGCAGATACGCAGTATTTT. Translated: CASTPKGTSGADTQYF.